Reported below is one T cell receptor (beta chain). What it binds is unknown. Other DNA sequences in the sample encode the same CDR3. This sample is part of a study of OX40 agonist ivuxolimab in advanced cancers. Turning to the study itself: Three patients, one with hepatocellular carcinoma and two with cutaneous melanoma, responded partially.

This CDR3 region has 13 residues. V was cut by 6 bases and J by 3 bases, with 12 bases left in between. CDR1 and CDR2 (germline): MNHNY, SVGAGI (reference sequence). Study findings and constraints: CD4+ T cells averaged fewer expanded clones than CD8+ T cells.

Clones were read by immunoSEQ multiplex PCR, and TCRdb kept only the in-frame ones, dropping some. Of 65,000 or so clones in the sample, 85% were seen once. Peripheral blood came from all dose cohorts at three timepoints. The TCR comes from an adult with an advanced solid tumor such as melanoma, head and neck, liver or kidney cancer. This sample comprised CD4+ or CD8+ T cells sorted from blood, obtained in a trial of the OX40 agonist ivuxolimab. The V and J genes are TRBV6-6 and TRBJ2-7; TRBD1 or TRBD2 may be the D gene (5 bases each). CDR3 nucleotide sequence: TGTGCCAGCAGCCCCGGGACCCTCTACGAGCAGTACTTC. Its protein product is CASSPGTLYEQYF.